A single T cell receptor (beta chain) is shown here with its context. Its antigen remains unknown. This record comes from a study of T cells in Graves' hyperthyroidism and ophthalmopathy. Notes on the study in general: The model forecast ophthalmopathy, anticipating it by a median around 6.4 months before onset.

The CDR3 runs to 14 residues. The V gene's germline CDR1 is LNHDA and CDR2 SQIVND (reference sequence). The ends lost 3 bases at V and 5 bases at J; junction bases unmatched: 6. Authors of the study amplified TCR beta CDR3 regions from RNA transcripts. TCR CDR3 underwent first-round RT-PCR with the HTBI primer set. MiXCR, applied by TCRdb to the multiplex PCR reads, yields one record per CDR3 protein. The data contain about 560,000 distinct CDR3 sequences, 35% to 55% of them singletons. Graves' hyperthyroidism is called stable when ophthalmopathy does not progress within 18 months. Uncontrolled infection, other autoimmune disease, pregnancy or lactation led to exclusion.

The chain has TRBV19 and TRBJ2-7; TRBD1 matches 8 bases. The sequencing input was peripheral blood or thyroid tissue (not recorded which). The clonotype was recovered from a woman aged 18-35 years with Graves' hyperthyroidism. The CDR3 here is CASSMGQAGDEQYF. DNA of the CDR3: TGTGCCAGTAGTATGGGACAGGCAGGCGACGAGCAGTACTTC.